The 23 T cell receptor beta chains in this list originate from one sample, sequenced in a study of blood T cells in healthy people across ages. Using a J-beta primer mix together with a sample-barcoded 5' primer, a second PCR was run for 7 to 11 cycles. TCRdb used MiXCR to reprocess the 5' RACE reads, holding one entry per CDR3 protein. The sample consists of fewer than 2,000,000 distinct CDR3 sequences, around 35% of them appearing once. The sequenced sample consisted of blood. The source of these receptors is a woman aged 30 to 39 in good health.

V is TRBV11-2 and J is TRBJ2-1, with D possibly being TRBD2 (5 bases). CDR3 length: 16 amino acids. V was pared by 6 bases and J by 6 bases, with 21 bases between. From germline, CDR1 is SGHAT and CDR2 FQNNGV. CDR3 region: CASRSSERRRTNEQFF. CDR3 nucleotide sequence: TGTGCCAGCAGGTCGAGCGAGCGGCGGCGGACCAATGAGCAGTTCTTC.

Worth noting for this clonotype: The junction differs from germline at one of its ends, possibly a read error. This chain links TRBV20-1 with TRBJ2-1; unclear D gene. Germline CDR1 reads DFQATT; CDR2 reads SNEGSKA (reference sequence). CDR3 length equals 11 residues. CDR3 residues: CSAILRNERFF. The CDR3 DNA follows: TGCAGTGCCATTCTAAGGAATGAGCGGTTCTTC.

A few counts support this clonotype. The chain links TRBV19 to TRBJ2-2; TRBD2 matches at 12 bases. Germline loops: CDR1 LNHDA, CDR2 SQIVND (reference sequence). The CDR3 is made up of 15 amino acids. With 7 bases clipped from V and 5 bases from J, the junction kept 5 bases outside the gene matches. CDR3 in amino acids: CASTATSGGTGELFF. The CDR3 DNA follows: TGTGCCAGTACTGCTACTAGCGGGGGGACCGGGGAGCTGTTTTTT. The variable domain in full, completed from reference TRBV19 and TRBJ2-2, reads DGGITQSPKYLFRKEGQNVTLSCEQNLNHDAMYWYRQDPGQGLRLIYYSQIVNDFQKGDIAEGYSVSREKKESFPLTVTSAQKNPTAFYLCASTATSGGTGELFFGEGSRLTVL.

This clonotype was recorded many times. The chain joins TRBV7-8 to TRBJ2-5; 11 nucleotides line up with TRBD2. CDR3 length equals 15 residues. The junction had 3 bases not matched to a gene; V was cut back by 4 bases and J by 2 bases. CDR1 and CDR2 from the germline V gene are SGHVS and FQNEAQ. This CDR3 reads CASSSTSGGQETQYF. As DNA, the CDR3 is TGTGCCAGCAGCTCCACTAGCGGGGGACAAGAGACCCAGTACTTC.

On this clonotype itself: At one end the junction does not follow the germline gene, possibly because of a read error. The V and J genes are TRBV3-1 and TRBJ2-1, with D uncertain. Germline lookup yields CDR1 LGHDT and CDR2 YNNKEL (reference sequence). The CDR3 runs to 14 residues. The CDR3, as DNA: TGTGCCAGCGTAAGGGCTAACGGCGACAATGGGCAGTTCTTC. It specifies CASVRANGDNGQFF.

This clonotype has a count of ten or more. The chain uses TRBV6-5 and TRBJ2-7, with TRBD1 identical over 7 bases. The junction had 11 bases not matched to a gene; V was cut back by 6 bases and J by 3 bases. This CDR3 region has 15 residues. Germline V gene lookup returns CDR1 MNHEY and CDR2 SVGAGI. CDR3 nucleotide sequence: TGTGCCAGCAGCCTTGACAGGGTAAAAATCTACGAGCAGTACTTC. Its translation is CASSLDRVKIYEQYF.

This clonotype was detected only a few times. The V and J genes are TRBV20-1 and TRBJ1-5, with D unclear. The CDR3 consists of 14 residues. CDR1 DFQATT and CDR2 SNEGSKA come from the germline V gene (reference sequence). V was clipped by 2 bases and J by 3 bases, with 11 bases between them. The CDR3, as DNA: TGCAGTGCTAGAAGGGCTCTAGACAATCAGCCCCAGCATTTT. Encoded protein: CSARRALDNQPQHF.

The genes are TRBV12-5 and TRBJ2-3; D may be TRBD1 (6 bases). Germline V lookup: CDR1 LGHNT, CDR2 FRNRAP. The germline V and J ends were trimmed by 4 bases and 11 bases, with 10 bases remaining between them. This CDR3 is built from 11 residues. The CDR3 here is CASGWDTKQYF. The CDR3 nucleotides read TGTGCTAGTGGTTGGGACACCAAGCAGTATTTT. Filled out from reference TRBV12-5 and TRBJ2-3, the complete variable domain reads DARVTQTPRHKVTEMGQEVTMRCQPILGHNTVFWYRQTMMQGLELLAYFRNRAPLDDSGMPKDRFSAEMPDATLATLKIQPSEPRDSAVYFCASGWDTKQYFGPGTRLTVL.

This chain connects TRBV4-1 to TRBJ1-2; TRBD1 aligns across 7 bases. Germline V lookup: CDR1 MGHRA, CDR2 YSYEKL. The CDR3 length is 17 residues. Unmatched junction bases numbered 15, after V lost 4 bases and J lost 4 bases. The CDR3 nucleotides read TGCGCCAGCAGCCTTCAACCGCGGACAGGTTATAGCTATGGCTACACCTTC. Its translation is CASSLQPRTGYSYGYTF.

The CDR3 DNA follows: TGCAGTGCTAGAGATCCACGGACTAGCGGGGGTTACGAGCAGTACTTC. This codes for CSARDPRTSGGYEQYF. The V and J genes are TRBV20-1 and TRBJ2-7; TRBD2 matches 13 bases. V lost 0 bases, J lost 4 bases, and 6 bases stayed unmatched. There are 16 residues in the CDR3. The germline V gene has CDR1 DFQATT and CDR2 SNEGSKA (reference sequence).

V and J are TRBV20-1 and TRBJ2-5; D ambiguous. V was clipped by 6 bases and J by 5 bases, with 13 bases between them. The CDR3 spans 12 residues. Germline lookup yields CDR1 DFQATT and CDR2 SNEGSKA (reference sequence). CDR3 sequence: CSAGIFLETQYF. DNA for the CDR3: TGCAGTGCCGGCATTTTTCTGGAGACCCAGTACTTC.

The genes are TRBV6-1 and TRBJ2-3, with a possible D match to TRBD2 (6 bases). The CDR3 is made up of 14 amino acids. Trimming removed 8 bases from V and 4 bases from J, with 16 bases in between. Germline assignment: CDR1 MNHNS and CDR2 SASEGT. CDR3 bases: TGTGCCAGCGAGGGCGGGGTGGGGCCAGATACGCAGTATTTT. It is translated as CASEGGVGPDTQYF.

The CDR3 spells CASSLGGLPDPNEQFF. CDR3 in DNA: TGTGCCAGCAGCTTAGGGGGACTACCGGATCCCAATGAGCAGTTCTTC. V usage is TRBV7-9 and J usage is TRBJ2-1, with 7 bases identical to TRBD2. This CDR3 comprises 16 residues. J lost 6 bases, V lost 1 base, and 9 bases had no gene match. The germline V gene encodes CDR1 SEHNR and CDR2 FQNEAQ (reference sequence).

This clonotype was observed a handful of times. The gene calls are TRBV4-1 and TRBJ1-5; no definite D call. Trimming removed 4 bases from V and 3 bases from J, with 13 bases in between. There are 15 residues in the CDR3. Germline V gene sequence: CDR1 MGHRA, CDR2 YSYEKL. The CDR3 sequence: CASSLTAISNQPQHF. The CDR3 DNA reads as TGCGCCAGCAGCCTCACGGCCATATCCAATCAGCCCCAGCATTTT.

V is TRBV6-1 and J is TRBJ2-7; 7 nucleotides align to TRBD1. Trimming removed 5 bases from V and 3 bases from J; junction bases left unmatched: 7. Germline V CDR1 and CDR2: MNHNS, SASEGT. CDR3 length: 14 residues. CDR3 sequence reads: CASSITGTDYEQYF. The CDR3 DNA sequence: TGTGCCAGCAGTATAACCGGGACAGACTACGAGCAGTACTTC.

The J gene is TRBJ2-5, the V gene TRBV30; D gene uncertain. Germline CDR1 GTSNPN, CDR2 SVGIG (reference sequence). This CDR3 region has 14 residues. V lost 1 base, J lost 1 base, and 10 bases lay in between. CDR3 protein: CAWSDGSSQETQYF. The DNA of the CDR3 is TGTGCCTGGAGTGACGGTAGCTCCCAAGAGACCCAGTACTTC. The full variable domain, in which reference TRBV30 and TRBJ2-5 provide the parts outside the CDR3, is SQTIHQWPATLVQPVGSPLSLECTVEGTSNPNLYWYRQAAGRGLQLLFYSVGIGQISSEVPQNLSASRPQDRQFILSSKKLLLSDSGFYLCAWSDGSSQETQYFGPGTRLLVL.

This clonotype was found a few times. This chain uses TRBV27 with TRBJ1-5; D is perhaps TRBD1 (5 bases). There are 14 residues in the CDR3. The ends were cut back, 8 bases at V and 2 bases at J, with 13 bases in the middle. Per the germline V gene, CDR1 is MNHEY and CDR2 is SMNVEV (reference sequence). The CDR3 bases are TGTGCCAGCTCATGGGGGATCGGCAATCAGCCCCAGCATTTT. As protein: CASSWGIGNQPQHF.

In the case of this clonotype: One junction end does not reproduce the germline sequence, and a read error may be involved. This chain connects TRBV7-3 to TRBJ2-1, with D maybe TRBD2 (5 bases). Germline CDR1 and CDR2: SGHTA and FQGTGA. The CDR3 has 14 amino acids. The CDR3 DNA sequence: TGTACCAGCAGCTTATCTAGCAACATCAATGAGCGGTTCTTC. Its translation: CTSSLSSNINERFF.

In its sample, this clonotype was seen a few times. J is TRBJ2-5 and V is TRBV12-3 or TRBV12-4, with D unresolved. Trimming pared 5 bases from V and 2 bases from J, leaving 15 bases between. The CDR3 extends over 15 amino acids. Here the CDR3 reads CASSPHRLQQETQYF. CDR3 DNA sequence: TGTGCCAGCAGTCCTCACCGACTCCAACAAGAGACCCAGTACTTC.

This clonotype has a handful of counts. This CDR3 reads CASSILLGGRVGEQYF. The CDR3 DNA is TGTGCCAGCAGCATACTCCTGGGCGGGAGGGTTGGCGAGCAGTACTTC. The chain couples TRBV7-8 to TRBJ2-7; 9 nucleotides match TRBD2. This CDR3 region has 16 residues. Germline loops: CDR1 SGHVS, CDR2 FQNEAQ. Trimming at V came to 5 bases and at J to 6 bases, leaving 14 bases not matched to a gene.

This clonotype has just a few counts. The chain has TRBV2 and TRBJ2-1, with unresolved D. The CDR3 is made up of 16 amino acids. The germline CDR1 and CDR2 sequences are SNHLY and FYNNEI. Deletions cut 0 bases from V and 4 bases from J, with 13 bases between. The CDR3, as DNA: TGTGCCAGCAGTGAAGCGCGGAAGGCTCTATACAATGAGCAGTTCTTC. Translating gives CASSEARKALYNEQFF.

Points on this clonotype: The junction does not match germline at one end; this may be a read error. This chain links TRBV5-1 with TRBJ2-5; 8 bases agree with TRBD1. The CDR3 sequence is 14 residues long. CDR1 is SGHRS and CDR2 is YFSETQ in the germline V gene. CDR3 coding DNA: TGCGCCAACAGCGCTACAGGGGGGTTAGAGACCCAGTACTTC. Its translation: CANSATGGLETQYF.

This clonotype came up a few times. The DNA for the CDR3 is TGTGCCAGCAGACTTAGGGCGGTTTCCGAGACCCAGTACTTC. As protein: CASRLRAVSETQYF. The V and J genes are TRBV7-2 and TRBJ2-5; D ambiguous. The CDR3 is 14 amino acids. Germline V gene sequence: CDR1 SGHTA, CDR2 FQGNSA. Trimming removed 6 bases from V and 5 bases from J, with 16 bases in between.